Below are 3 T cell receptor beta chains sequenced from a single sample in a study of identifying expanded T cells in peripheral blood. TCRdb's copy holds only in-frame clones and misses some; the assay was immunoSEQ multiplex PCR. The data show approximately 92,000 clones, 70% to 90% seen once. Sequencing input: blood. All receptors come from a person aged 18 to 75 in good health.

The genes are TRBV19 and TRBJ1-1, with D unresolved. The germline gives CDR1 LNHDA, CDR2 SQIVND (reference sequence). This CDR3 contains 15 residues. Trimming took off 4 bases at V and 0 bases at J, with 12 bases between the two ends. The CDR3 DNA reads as TGTGCCAGTAGTAAGGCCGTCCGGGTGAACACTGAAGCTTTCTTT. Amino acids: CASSKAVRVNTEAFF.

The CDR3 sequence is CASSSWENTEAFF. The CDR3 DNA follows: TGTGCCAGTAGTTCCTGGGAGAACACTGAAGCTTTCTTT. The chain couples TRBV19 to TRBJ1-1; D not resolved. The CDR3 is 13 amino acids. The germline gives CDR1 LNHDA, CDR2 SQIVND (reference sequence). The V and J ends lost 5 bases and 1 base respectively, with 8 bases between them.

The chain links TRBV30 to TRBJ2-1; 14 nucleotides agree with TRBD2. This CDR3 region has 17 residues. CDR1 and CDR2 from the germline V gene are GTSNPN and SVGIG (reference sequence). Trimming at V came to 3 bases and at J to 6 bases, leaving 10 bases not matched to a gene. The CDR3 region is CAWRGLAGARWGNEQFF. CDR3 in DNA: TGTGCCTGGAGGGGACTAGCGGGGGCCCGGTGGGGCAATGAGCAGTTCTTC. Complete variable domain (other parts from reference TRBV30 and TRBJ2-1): SQTIHQWPATLVQPVGSPLSLECTVEGTSNPNLYWYRQAAGRGLQLLFYSVGIGQISSEVPQNLSASRPQDRQFILSSKKLLLSDSGFYLCAWRGLAGARWGNEQFFGPGTRLTVL.